A selection of T cell receptor beta chains follows, all from one sample in a study of cytomegalovirus exposure and HLA in healthy donors. Some clones are missing from TCRdb's copy, which holds only in-frame ones; the method was immunoSEQ multiplex PCR. In all, the sample yields about 200,000 clones. The sequenced sample was PBMCs. These receptors were obtained from a boy younger than 18 in good health and CMV-seronegative. Both conserved end residues are part of each CDR3. A D gene is named only where the DNA matches it firmly.

d_gene: TRBD1
v_gene: TRBV19
j_gene: TRBJ2-1
CDR3nt: TGTGCCAGCAGCAGTTGGACAGGTTCCCGCAATGAGCAGTTCTTC
CDR3aa: CASSSWTGSRNEQFF

d_gene: .
v_gene: TRBV9
j_gene: TRBJ1-1
CDR3nt: TGTGCCAGCAGCGTTCAGGGCCTAGGCACTGAAGCTTTCTTT
CDR3aa: CASSVQGLGTEAFF

d_gene: .
v_gene: TRBV25-1
j_gene: TRBJ1-6
CDR3nt: TGTGCCAGCAGGGAGATGGACAGTAATAATTCACCCCTCCACTTT
CDR3aa: CASREMDSNNSPLHF

d_gene: .
v_gene: TRBV7-2
j_gene: TRBJ1-6
CDR3nt: TGTGCCAGCAGCGTCCCTGGACTGGCAGGCGGATCACCCCTCCACTTT
CDR3aa: CASSVPGLAGGSPLHF

d_gene: TRBD1
v_gene: TRBV19
j_gene: TRBJ1-5
CDR3nt: TGTGCCAGTAGTGAACAGGGGGTCGGTCAGCCCCAGCATTTT
CDR3aa: CASSEQGVGQPQHF

d_gene: .
v_gene: TRBV6-5
j_gene: TRBJ1-1
CDR3nt: TGTGCCAGCAAGTTCGGTCGGTTGAACACTGAAGCTTTCTTT
CDR3aa: CASKFGRLNTEAFF

d_gene: .
v_gene: TRBV7-2
j_gene: TRBJ1-4
CDR3nt: TGTGCCAGCAGCCCCCCCGGTGTGGGGCGAGAAAAACTGTTTTTT
CDR3aa: CASSPPGVGREKLFF

d_gene: TRBD1
v_gene: TRBV4-1
j_gene: TRBJ1-2
CDR3nt: TGCGCCAGCAGCCAAATTGGGACAGGGGCGAACTATGGCTACACCTTC
CDR3aa: CASSQIGTGANYGYTF

d_gene: .
v_gene: TRBV10-1
j_gene: TRBJ2-7
CDR3nt: TGCGCCAGCAGGGCGGGGCCGGCCTCGCAGGAGTACTTC
CDR3aa: CASRAGPASQEYF

d_gene: TRBD1
v_gene: TRBV7-2
j_gene: TRBJ2-1
CDR3nt: TGTGCCAGCAGCCCAACCACCGGGACAGGGTACCATGAGCAGTTCTTC
CDR3aa: CASSPTTGTGYHEQFF

d_gene: .
v_gene: TRBV7-2
j_gene: TRBJ1-1
CDR3nt: TGTGCCAGCAGCTTAGGGGGGACTCTCCTACTGAACACTGAAGCTTTCTTT
CDR3aa: CASSLGGTLLLNTEAFF

d_gene: .
v_gene: TRBV27
j_gene: TRBJ2-1
CDR3nt: TGTGCCAGCAGTTTTGAGGGAGCGGAGCAGTTCTTC
CDR3aa: CASSFEGAEQFF

d_gene: .
v_gene: TRBV2
j_gene: TRBJ2-2
CDR3nt: TGTGCCAGCAGTGACAGCGGGGAGCTGTTTTTT
CDR3aa: CASSDSGELFF

d_gene: TRBD2
v_gene: TRBV7-3
j_gene: TRBJ2-1
CDR3nt: TGTGCCAGCAGCCCGGCTAGCGGGGGGGCGTATGAGCAGTTCTTC
CDR3aa: CASSPASGGAYEQFF

d_gene: .
v_gene: TRBV5-4
j_gene: TRBJ2-7
CDR3nt: TGTGCCAGCAGCCAGGACAGATCGAACGAGCAGTACTTC
CDR3aa: CASSQDRSNEQYF

d_gene: TRBD1
v_gene: TRBV7-9
j_gene: TRBJ1-1
CDR3nt: TGTGCCAGCAGCACAGGGGCCGGTGAAGCTTTCTTT
CDR3aa: CASSTGAGEAFF

d_gene: .
v_gene: TRBV28
j_gene: TRBJ1-3
CDR3nt: TGTGCCAGCAGTTTGAGGAGGTTGAGCTCTGGAAACACCATATATTTT
CDR3aa: CASSLRRLSSGNTIYF

d_gene: TRBD1
v_gene: TRBV19
j_gene: TRBJ1-6
CDR3nt: TGTGCCAGTAGTTCTTGGACAGGACAGGGTTCACCCCTCCACTTT
CDR3aa: CASSSWTGQGSPLHF

d_gene: .
v_gene: TRBV27
j_gene: TRBJ2-2
CDR3nt: TGTGCCAGCAGTTCCGGACTGGCCGGGGAGCTGTTTTTT
CDR3aa: CASSSGLAGELFF

d_gene: .
v_gene: TRBV30
j_gene: TRBJ1-1
CDR3nt: TGTGCCTGGAGTCTGGGGGGGACTGAAGCTTTCTTT
CDR3aa: CAWSLGGTEAFF

d_gene: .
v_gene: TRBV18
j_gene: TRBJ1-5
CDR3nt: TGTGCCAGCTCACCCGGGACAAACCAGCCCCAGCATTTT
CDR3aa: CASSPGTNQPQHF

d_gene: TRBD2
v_gene: TRBV12-5
j_gene: TRBJ2-7
CDR3nt: TGTGCTAGTGGTTCGCGGACTAGCGGCTCCTACGAGCAGTACTTC
CDR3aa: CASGSRTSGSYEQYF

d_gene: .
v_gene: TRBV5-4
j_gene: TRBJ2-1
CDR3nt: TGTGCCAGCAGCGGAGGGACTGGCGGGCACAATGAGCAGTTCTTC
CDR3aa: CASSGGTGGHNEQFF

d_gene: .
v_gene: TRBV15
j_gene: TRBJ1-4
CDR3nt: TGTGCCACCAGCAGACACACCTCAACTAATGAAAAACTGTTTTTT
CDR3aa: CATSRHTSTNEKLFF

d_gene: .
v_gene: TRBV9
j_gene: TRBJ2-5
CDR3nt: TGTGCCAGCAGCACCCGACAATCTGAGACCCAGTACTTC
CDR3aa: CASSTRQSETQYF

d_gene: .
v_gene: TRBV7-2
j_gene: TRBJ2-2
CDR3nt: TGTGCCAGCAGCCCCCAGGGGGAGCTGTTTTTT
CDR3aa: CASSPQGELFF

d_gene: .
v_gene: TRBV5-4
j_gene: TRBJ2-5
CDR3nt: TGTGCCAGCAGCTTGTCCAGCAGGGAAGAGACCCAGTACTTC
CDR3aa: CASSLSSREETQYF

d_gene: .
v_gene: TRBV5-1
j_gene: TRBJ1-1
CDR3nt: TGCGCCAGCAGCCCCCTGACAGGTCCGAACACTGAAGCTTTCTTT
CDR3aa: CASSPLTGPNTEAFF

d_gene: TRBD1
v_gene: TRBV30
j_gene: TRBJ1-1
CDR3nt: TGTGCCTGGAGTCCGACAGGGGGGCCGAACACTGAAGCTTTCTTT
CDR3aa: CAWSPTGGPNTEAFF

d_gene: .
v_gene: TRBV25-1
j_gene: TRBJ1-2
CDR3nt: TGTGCCAGCAGTGAAGGGCCGGTCTATGGCTACACCTTC
CDR3aa: CASSEGPVYGYTF

d_gene: TRBD2
v_gene: TRBV6-6
j_gene: TRBJ2-1
CDR3nt: TGTGCCAGCAGACAGGGACTAGCGGGGGGATTTAATGAGCAGTTCTTC
CDR3aa: CASRQGLAGGFNEQFF

d_gene: TRBD1
v_gene: TRBV6-6
j_gene: TRBJ1-2
CDR3nt: TGTGCCAGCAGGACAGGGGGCAGCTACACCTTC
CDR3aa: CASRTGGSYTF

d_gene: TRBD1
v_gene: TRBV7-9
j_gene: TRBJ2-1
CDR3nt: TGTGCCAGCAGCTTATGGACAGGGTGGAGCTCCTACAATGAGCAGTTCTTC
CDR3aa: CASSLWTGWSSYNEQFF

d_gene: .
v_gene: TRBV4-1
j_gene: TRBJ1-6
CDR3nt: TGCGCCAGCAGCCAAGATAGGAGTCGAGGGCCAACCGGAAAGCCCCTCCACTTT
CDR3aa: CASSQDRSRGPTGKPLHF

d_gene: TRBD1
v_gene: TRBV7-7
j_gene: TRBJ1-1
CDR3nt: TGTGCCAGCAGCTACCCTAGACAGGGACGGTGGAACACTGAAGCTTTCTTT
CDR3aa: CASSYPRQGRWNTEAFF

d_gene: .
v_gene: TRBV6-6
j_gene: TRBJ1-4
CDR3nt: TGTGCCAGCAGCCGGACGGGGGGATTTGGGGAAAAACTGTTTTTT
CDR3aa: CASSRTGGFGEKLFF

d_gene: .
v_gene: TRBV28
j_gene: TRBJ1-5
CDR3nt: TGTGCCAGCAGTTTCCTCACAGGGTCTGGTCAGCCCCAGCATTTT
CDR3aa: CASSFLTGSGQPQHF

d_gene: TRBD2
v_gene: TRBV9
j_gene: TRBJ2-3
CDR3nt: TGTGCCAGCAGCGGACCTCTGGGGCGGGGGGGCCACACAGATACGCAGTATTTT
CDR3aa: CASSGPLGRGGHTDTQYF

d_gene: .
v_gene: TRBV10-3
j_gene: TRBJ1-5
CDR3nt: TGTGCCATCAGTACGGGGTTTGGGGTCAACCAGCCCCAGCATTTT
CDR3aa: CAISTGFGVNQPQHF

d_gene: .
v_gene: TRBV10-3
j_gene: TRBJ1-2
CDR3nt: TGTGCCATTAAACAGGGCGAATATGGCTACACCTTC
CDR3aa: CAIKQGEYGYTF

d_gene: .
v_gene: TRBV6-5
j_gene: TRBJ2-5
CDR3nt: TGTGCCAGCAGTTACTCTAAGCCCCCCCGGGAGCAGTACTTC
CDR3aa: CASSYSKPPREQYF